What follows is one TCR beta chain and its context. Its specificity is unknown. The cryopreserved samples used held roughly 0.95-10 million PBMC prior to extraction of DNA. This record comes from a study of long-term antiretroviral therapy in people with HIV. At survey level, the immunoSEQ assay was run in its v3.0 version. Some clones are missing from TCRdb's copy, which holds only in-frame ones; the method was immunoSEQ multiplex PCR. The table records 35,000 or so clones, just under 95% of them present only once. Study results and caveats: Blood collection from the mid-2000s to the late 2010s possibly occurred under older ART regimens. Repertoire composition at all time points was dominated by clones that had expanded before ART. ART-treated samples gained diversity yet remained below transplant donor controls.

The CDR3 totals 13 residues. V shed 5 bases and J shed 8 bases, with 15 bases lying between them. Germline CDR1 reads SGHTA; CDR2 reads FQGNSA. Source: unsorted PBMCs, taken 4.1 years after starting antiretroviral therapy. This clonotype was obtained from a woman in her forties or fifties with HIV. V gene TRBV7-2 combines with J gene TRBJ1-2; possibly TRBD1 for D (6 bases). For the CDR3, the DNA is TGTGCCAGCAGCCAGCGCGGGGGGCAAGGCTACACCTTC. Encoded protein: CASSQRGGQGYTF.